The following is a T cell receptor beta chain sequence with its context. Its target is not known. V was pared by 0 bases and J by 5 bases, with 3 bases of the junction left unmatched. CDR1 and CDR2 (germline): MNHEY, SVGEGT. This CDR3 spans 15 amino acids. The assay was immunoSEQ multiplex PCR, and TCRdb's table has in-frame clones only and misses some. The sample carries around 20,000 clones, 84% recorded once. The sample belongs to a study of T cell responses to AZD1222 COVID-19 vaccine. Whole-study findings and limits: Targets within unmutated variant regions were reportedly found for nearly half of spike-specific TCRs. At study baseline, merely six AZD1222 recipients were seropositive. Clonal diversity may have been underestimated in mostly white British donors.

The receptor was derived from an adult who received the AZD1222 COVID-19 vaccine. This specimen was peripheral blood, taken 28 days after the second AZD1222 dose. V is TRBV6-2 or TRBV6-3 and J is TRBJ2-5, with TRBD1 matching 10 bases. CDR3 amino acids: CASSYSPGQGETQYF. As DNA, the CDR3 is TGTGCCAGCAGTTACTCGCCGGGACAGGGGGAGACCCAGTACTTC.